These T cell receptor beta chains were read from a single sample in a study of T cell responses to AZD1222 COVID-19 vaccine. Clones were sequenced by immunoSEQ multiplex PCR, and TCRdb holds only the in-frame ones, with some missing. The sample holds fewer than 110,000 clones, around 90% seen once. Sample: peripheral blood, taken 28 days after the second AZD1222 dose. These receptors came from an adult who received the AZD1222 COVID-19 vaccine. The CDR3 runs from the conserved cysteine through the conserved F or W. A D gene is named only where the DNA matches it firmly. Rows give clone size only sometimes, using once, few, many, or a class for an expanded clone.

. | . | TRBJ2-7 | TRBV4-3 | TGCGCCAGCAGCCAAGCTGACTCCCAGGCCTACGAGCAGTACTTC | CASSQADSQAYEQYF
. | . | TRBJ1-3 | TRBV9 | TGTGCCAGCAGCGCGTTAGGGACGTCTGGAAACACCATATATTTT | CASSALGTSGNTIYF
TRBD2 | . | TRBJ2-5 | TRBV3-1/TRBV3-2 | TGTGCCAGCAGCCACATCCGGACTAGCGGGGGTTCCCAAGAGACCCAGTACTTC | CASSHIRTSGGSQETQYF
. | . | TRBJ1-2 | TRBV6-5 | TGTGCCAGCACTAGGCCTGCGGGGGATGGCTACACCTTC | CASTRPAGDGYTF
. | . | TRBJ2-7 | TRBV5-1 | TGCGCCAGCAGCTTGAGGACCGGCAGCTCCTACGAGCAGTACTTC | CASSLRTGSSYEQYF
TRBD1 | once | TRBJ1-4 | TRBV27 | TGTGCCAGCAGTCGGGACAGCAATGAAAAACTGTTTTTT | CASSRDSNEKLFF
. | . | TRBJ2-7 | TRBV11-1 | TGTGCCAGCAGCCGAGAGGGGACCTCCTACGAGCAGTACTTC | CASSREGTSYEQYF
TRBD2 | . | TRBJ2-2 | TRBV3-1/TRBV3-2 | TGTGCCAGCAGCCAAGACGCCCTCGGGGGGGTCACCGGGGAGCTGTTTTTT | CASSQDALGGVTGELFF
. | . | TRBJ1-4 | TRBV4-2 | TGTGCCAGCAGCCAAGATTTGGGACGCGGTAATGAAAAACTGTTTTTT | CASSQDLGRGNEKLFF
. | . | TRBJ2-7 | TRBV7-5 | TGTGCCAGAAGCTTAGATTGGGGTTCCTACGAGCAGTACTTC | CARSLDWGSYEQYF
. | . | TRBJ1-5 | TRBV4-1 | TGCGCCAGCAGCCAAGATTTGGGGCCAAATCAGCCCCAGCATTTT | CASSQDLGPNQPQHF
. | . | TRBJ1-5 | TRBV7-8 | TGTGCCAGCAGTCCTAGCGGGGGATCCCGCCCCAATCAGCCCCAGCATTTT | CASSPSGGSRPNQPQHF
. | . | TRBJ1-1 | TRBV9 | TGTGCCAGCAGCCCCCTCAGGGGAAGCACTGAAGCTTTCTTT | CASSPLRGSTEAFF
. | . | TRBJ1-2 | TRBV7-2 | TGTGCCAGCAGACCCTATAGTACAGAGTATGGCTACACCTTC | CASRPYSTEYGYTF
. | . | TRBJ1-6 | TRBV3-1/TRBV3-2 | TGTGCCAGCAGCCTACAGGCCCATAATAGCTCCTATAATTCACCCCTCCACTTT | CASSLQAHNSSYNSPLHF
. | . | TRBJ2-1 | TRBV29-1 | TGCAGCGTTCCTAAGGGGGGATGGAATGAGCAGTTCTTC | CSVPKGGWNEQFF
TRBD1 | . | TRBJ1-2 | TRBV3-1/TRBV3-2 | TGTGCCAGCAGCCAAGATTCGCCGGGACAGGGGTTAGATGGCTACACCTTC | CASSQDSPGQGLDGYTF
. | . | TRBJ1-5 | TRBV5-6 | TGTGCCAGCAGCCAAAGAGGGGTGGACAATCAGCCCCAGCATTTT | CASSQRGVDNQPQHF
. | . | TRBJ2-2 | TRBV6-5 | TGTGCCAGCAGCGACCGAGGGAACACCGGGGAGCTGTTTTTT | CASSDRGNTGELFF
. | . | TRBJ1-2 | TRBV29-1 | TGCAGCGTCCCCAGTCCCCCCTGGAGCTATGGCTACACCTTC | CSVPSPPWSYGYTF
. | . | TRBJ2-7 | TRBV9 | TGTGCCAGCAGCGTAGACACCGGACAAGCCTACGAGCAGTACTTC | CASSVDTGQAYEQYF
. | . | TRBJ1-1 | TRBV3-1/TRBV3-2 | TGTGCCAGCAGCCAAGGAGGCCAGGGGCTACTTAACACTGAAGCTTTCTTT | CASSQGGQGLLNTEAFF
TRBD2 | . | TRBJ2-3 | TRBV11-3 | TGTGCCAGCAGCTTATTCGGTGGCGGGGGATCGGATACGCAGTATTTT | CASSLFGGGGSDTQYF
. | once | TRBJ1-2 | TRBV9 | TGTGCCAGCGCGCCAGGGGACCCTCTCTATGGCTACACCTTC | CASAPGDPLYGYTF
TRBD2 | few | TRBJ2-5 | TRBV4-1 | TGCGCCAGCAGCCATACAGCGGGGGGATTGGAGACCCAGTACTTC | CASSHTAGGLETQYF
. | once | TRBJ1-4 | TRBV6-2/TRBV6-3 | TGTGCCAGCAGTCCGTCGGGGGCAACTAATGAAAAACTGTTTTTT | CASSPSGATNEKLFF
. | . | TRBJ1-5 | TRBV19 | TGTGCCAGTAGTTTCGGGGACGGGGGCAATCAGCCCCAGCATTTT | CASSFGDGGNQPQHF
TRBD1 | once | TRBJ2-3 | TRBV7-9 | TGTGCCAGCAGCTTAAACAGGGGAGGCACAGATACGCAGTATTTT | CASSLNRGGTDTQYF
TRBD2 | . | TRBJ2-7 | TRBV12-3/TRBV12-4 | TGTGCCAGCAGTTATCTAGCGGGGCTATTGCGGTACTTC | CASSYLAGLLRYF
. | . | TRBJ2-2 | TRBV11-2 | TGTGCCAGCAGCTTTGGGGGCACCGGGGAGCTGTTTTTT | CASSFGGTGELFF
TRBD1 | . | TRBJ2-7 | TRBV28 | TGTGCCAGCAGACAGGGGGCCTACGAGCAGTACTTC | CASRQGAYEQYF
. | . | TRBJ1-5 | TRBV30 | TGTGCCTGGAGTGGGGGGCTGGGGAGCAATCAGCCCCAGCATTTT | CAWSGGLGSNQPQHF
. | . | TRBJ2-7 | TRBV25-1 | TGTGCCAGCAGGGACCGGGGATACGAGCAGTACTTC | CASRDRGYEQYF
. | few | TRBJ2-7 | TRBV7-5 | TGTGTCAGAAGAAGGGACACCGTCTTCCACGAGCAGTACTTC | CVRRRDTVFHEQYF
. | . | TRBJ2-7 | TRBV11-2 | TGTGCCAGCAGGCCCGGTAGGGGGGATCAAACCTACGAGCAGTACTTC | CASRPGRGDQTYEQYF
TRBD1 | . | TRBJ2-5 | TRBV7-9 | TGTGCCAGTACGGGACAGGCCGAGACCCAGTACTTC | CASTGQAETQYF
. | . | TRBJ2-7 | TRBV10-3 | TGTGCCATCAGTGAGGACAGGATAACAGACGAGCAGTACTTC | CAISEDRITDEQYF
. | . | TRBJ1-4 | TRBV7-6 | TGTGCCAGCAGCTTTGGGGGACCTAATGAAAAACTGTTTTTT | CASSFGGPNEKLFF
. | . | TRBJ2-1 | TRBV7-2 | TGTGCCAGCAGCTCGGGCTCTTCTCTCAATGAGCAGTTCTTC | CASSSGSSLNEQFF
. | . | TRBJ1-1 | TRBV5-6 | TGTGCCAGCAGCTGGAGGACTGAAGCTTTCTTT | CASSWRTEAFF
. | once | TRBJ1-3 | TRBV4-1 | TGCGCCAGCAGCCAAGTGGGGGGAAACACCATATATTTT | CASSQVGGNTIYF
. | . | TRBJ1-1 | TRBV4-1 | TGCGCCAGCAGCCGTTCGGACAGGAACACTGAAGCTTTCTTT | CASSRSDRNTEAFF
TRBD1 | . | TRBJ2-1 | TRBV11-2 | TGTGCCAGCAGCCCGGACAGGGCCCGGTACAATGAGCAGTTCTTC | CASSPDRARYNEQFF
. | . | TRBJ2-1 | TRBV4-2 | TGTGCCAGCAGACGGGCGGGGGCCAACTACAATGAGCAGTTCTTC | CASRRAGANYNEQFF
. | . | TRBJ2-7 | TRBV5-4 | TGTGCCAGCAGCCCCCCAGGGAAACCTCGAGGATCGTACGAGCAGTACTTC | CASSPPGKPRGSYEQYF
. | . | TRBJ2-2 | TRBV7-3 | TGTGCCAGCAGCTTAAGCGGGAACACCGGGGAGCTGTTTTTT | CASSLSGNTGELFF
TRBD1 | . | TRBJ2-3 | TRBV7-2 | TGTGCCAGCAACCTCGACAGGGGCTCGTATACGCAGTATTTT | CASNLDRGSYTQYF
. | . | TRBJ2-3 | TRBV28 | TGTGCCAGCAGTCCGGGCGCATTTGGCACAGATACGCAGTATTTT | CASSPGAFGTDTQYF
TRBD1 | . | TRBJ2-7 | TRBV19 | TGTGCCAGTAGTATTAGATCCGGGACAGACTACGAGCAGTACTTC | CASSIRSGTDYEQYF
TRBD1 | . | TRBJ2-5 | TRBV5-1 | TGCGCCAGCAGCCTTGGGAGTGTAGGACAGGGGACCGAGACCCAGTACTTC | CASSLGSVGQGTETQYF
. | once | TRBJ2-7 | TRBV11-2 | TGTGCCAGCAGCTCCGGGGGGCAGCAGTACTTC | CASSSGGQQYF